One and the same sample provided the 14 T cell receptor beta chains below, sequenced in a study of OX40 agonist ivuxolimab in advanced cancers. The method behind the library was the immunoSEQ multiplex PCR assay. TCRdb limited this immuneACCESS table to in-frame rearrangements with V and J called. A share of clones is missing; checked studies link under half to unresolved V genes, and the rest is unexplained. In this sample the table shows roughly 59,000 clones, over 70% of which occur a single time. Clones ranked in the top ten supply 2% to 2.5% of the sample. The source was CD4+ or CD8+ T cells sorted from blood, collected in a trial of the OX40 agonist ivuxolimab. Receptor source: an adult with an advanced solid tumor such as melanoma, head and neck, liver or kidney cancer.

The CDR3 reads CASSSTPSGRADTGELFF. The DNA for the CDR3 is TGCGCCAGCAGCTCCACACCTAGCGGGAGGGCCGACACCGGGGAGCTGTTTTTT. The rearrangement links TRBV5-1 to TRBJ2-2; 12 bases align to TRBD2. The ends lost 3 bases at V and 3 bases at J; junction bases unmatched: 9. The CDR3 has 18 residues. CDR1 and CDR2 (germline): SGHRS, YFSETQ.

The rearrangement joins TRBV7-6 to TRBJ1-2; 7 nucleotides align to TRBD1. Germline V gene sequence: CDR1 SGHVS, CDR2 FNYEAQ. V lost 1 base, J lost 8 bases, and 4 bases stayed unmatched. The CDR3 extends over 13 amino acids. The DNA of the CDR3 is TGTGCCAGCAGCTTAGGGGACAGAGAAGGCTACACCTTC. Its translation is CASSLGDREGYTF.

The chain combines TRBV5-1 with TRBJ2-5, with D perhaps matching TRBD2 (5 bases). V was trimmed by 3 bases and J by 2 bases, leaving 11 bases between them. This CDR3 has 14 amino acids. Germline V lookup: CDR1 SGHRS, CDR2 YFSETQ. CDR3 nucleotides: TGCGCCAGCAGCTCTGGACTGATTCAAGAGACCCAGTACTTC. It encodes CASSSGLIQETQYF.

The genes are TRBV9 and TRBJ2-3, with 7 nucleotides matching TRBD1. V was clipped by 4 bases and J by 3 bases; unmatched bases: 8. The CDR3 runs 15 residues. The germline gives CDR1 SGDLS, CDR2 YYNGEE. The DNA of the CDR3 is TGTGCCAGCAGCCCCTACAGGGGTCAGACAGATACGCAGTATTTT. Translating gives CASSPYRGQTDTQYF.

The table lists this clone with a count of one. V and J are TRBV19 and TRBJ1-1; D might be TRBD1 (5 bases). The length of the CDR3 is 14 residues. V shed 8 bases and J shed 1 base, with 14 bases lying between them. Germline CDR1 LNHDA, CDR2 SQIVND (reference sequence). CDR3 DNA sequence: TGTGCCAGTTCCCAGGGAAGGAGGAACACTGAAGCTTTCTTT. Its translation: CASSQGRRNTEAFF.

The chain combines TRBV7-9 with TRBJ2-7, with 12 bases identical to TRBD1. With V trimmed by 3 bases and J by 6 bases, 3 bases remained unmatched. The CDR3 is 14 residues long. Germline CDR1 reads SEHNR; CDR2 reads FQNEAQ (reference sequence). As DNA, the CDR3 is TGTGCCAGCAGCTTGGGGGACAGGGGGCGCGAGCAGTACTTC. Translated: CASSLGDRGREQYF.

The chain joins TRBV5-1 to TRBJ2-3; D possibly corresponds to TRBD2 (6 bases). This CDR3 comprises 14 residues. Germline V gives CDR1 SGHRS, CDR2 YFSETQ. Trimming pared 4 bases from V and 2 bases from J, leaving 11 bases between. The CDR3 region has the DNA TGCGCCAGCAGCCCCGGGACTCACACAGATACGCAGTATTTT. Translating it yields CASSPGTHTDTQYF.

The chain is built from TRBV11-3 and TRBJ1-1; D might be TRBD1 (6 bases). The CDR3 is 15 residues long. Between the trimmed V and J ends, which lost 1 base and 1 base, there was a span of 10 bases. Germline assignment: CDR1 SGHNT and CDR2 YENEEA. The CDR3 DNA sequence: TGTGCCAGCAGCTTAGGGGGGCGGCAGAACACTGAAGCTTTCTTT. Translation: CASSLGGRQNTEAFF.

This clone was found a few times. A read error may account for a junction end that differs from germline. The DNA for the CDR3 is TGTGCCGGCAGGGGGATCTCAACTAATGAAAAACTGTTTTTT. It codes for CAGRGISTNEKLFF. The chain employs TRBV6-5 and TRBJ1-4; TRBD1 aligns across 7 bases. Per germline, CDR1 MNHEY and CDR2 SVGAGI. The CDR3 is 14 amino acids.

CDR3: CASSQEPSGRTDTQYF. DNA of the CDR3: TGCGCCAGCAGCCAAGAGCCTAGCGGGAGGACAGATACGCAGTATTTT. V is TRBV4-1 and J is TRBJ2-3, with 11 nucleotides matching TRBD2. V trimming: 0 bases; J trimming: 3 bases; junction bases outside the gene matches: 2. The CDR3 is 16 residues long. Germline assignment: CDR1 MGHRA and CDR2 YSYEKL.

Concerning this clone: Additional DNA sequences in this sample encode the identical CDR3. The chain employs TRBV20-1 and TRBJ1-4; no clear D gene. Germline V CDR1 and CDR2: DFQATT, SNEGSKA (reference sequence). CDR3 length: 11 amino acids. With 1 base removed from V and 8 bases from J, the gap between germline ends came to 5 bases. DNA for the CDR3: TGCAGTGCTAGAGGGGTCGAAAAACTGTTTTTT. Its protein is CSARGVEKLFF.

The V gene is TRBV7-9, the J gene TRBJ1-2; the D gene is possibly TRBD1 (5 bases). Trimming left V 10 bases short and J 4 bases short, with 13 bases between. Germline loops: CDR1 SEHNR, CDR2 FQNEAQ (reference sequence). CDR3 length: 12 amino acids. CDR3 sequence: CATVDSFYGYTF. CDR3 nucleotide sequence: TGTGCCACCGTAGACAGCTTCTATGGCTACACCTTC.

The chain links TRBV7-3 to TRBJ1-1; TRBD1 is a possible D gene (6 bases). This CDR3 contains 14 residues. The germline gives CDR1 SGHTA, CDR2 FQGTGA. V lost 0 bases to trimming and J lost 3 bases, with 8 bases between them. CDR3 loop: CASSLTGGDTEAFF. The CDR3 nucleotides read TGTGCCAGCAGCTTAACAGGGGGGGACACTGAAGCTTTCTTT.

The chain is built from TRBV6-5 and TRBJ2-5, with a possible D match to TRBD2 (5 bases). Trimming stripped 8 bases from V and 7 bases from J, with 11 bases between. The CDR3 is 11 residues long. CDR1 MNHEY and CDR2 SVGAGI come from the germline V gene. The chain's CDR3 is CASHRGPTQYF. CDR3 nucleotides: TGTGCCAGCCACCGAGGGCCGACCCAGTACTTC.